This TCR beta chain was sequenced in a study of blood T cells in healthy people across ages. General study findings and limits: Strong correlation was found linking TCR beta diversity to naive T cell percentage.

Donors gave around 9.8 milliliters of peripheral blood apiece. Alongside a J-beta primer mix, a sample-barcoded 5' primer served in a second PCR lasting roughly 7 to 12 cycles. TCRdb analysed the 5' RACE reads with MiXCR anew, one entry per CDR3 protein. The table shows 1.5 million to 1.8 million distinct CDR3 sequences, with 42% occurring only once. Unmatched junction bases numbered 6, after V lost 0 bases and J lost 5 bases. From germline, CDR1 is DFQATT and CDR2 SNEGSKA (reference sequence). CDR3 length equals 16 residues. Details on this clonotype: Its specificity is unknown.

This sequence joins TRBV20-1 and TRBJ2-3; TRBD2 agrees at 12 bases. The material sequenced was blood. The receptor's source is a woman younger than 35 in good health. The CDR3 loop is CSARDDLAGGLDTQYF. CDR3 nucleotide sequence: TGCAGTGCTAGAGATGACCTAGCGGGGGGGCTAGATACGCAGTATTTT.